This entry features one T cell receptor beta chain sequence. Its matching antigen is unknown. Between the trimmed V and J ends, which lost 3 bases and 0 bases, there was a span of 25 bases. Per germline, CDR1 SGDLS and CDR2 YYNGEE. This CDR3 is built from 20 residues. The sample originates from a study of vaccination effects on CD4 cells after COVID-19. Study-wide background: Two-dose BNT162b2 or mRNA-1273 vaccination was given to participants.

Antigen-specific CD4+ T cells were expanded with viral peptide pools in the ViraFEST assay before sequencing. Researchers isolated CD4+ T cells once approximately eleven days of culture had elapsed. Recipients of the vaccine had no prior SARS-CoV-2 infection and negative nucleocapsid antibodies. Clones were sequenced by immunoSEQ multiplex PCR, and TCRdb holds only the in-frame ones, with some missing. Among 65,000 or so clones, less than 85% were seen once, and the ten largest hold about 3%. General study points: Healthy vaccinees' vaccine-induced clones included only 1 of 255 cross-reacting with common cold coronaviruses. Marked clonal contraction was seen late after vaccination (in both infection- and vaccine-induced clones).

The source is a human donor who received a COVID-19 vaccine. The sequences come from CD4+ T cells from PBMCs cultured with HCoV-NL63 spike peptides, collected before COVID-19 vaccination. V usage is TRBV9 and J usage is TRBJ2-1; D may match TRBD1 or TRBD2 (7 bases each). The CDR3 nucleotides read TGTGCCAGCAGCGCCCGAGCGGGACAGCCGACCGCGAGCTCCTACAATGAGCAGTTCTTC. This codes for CASSARAGQPTASSYNEQFF.